The next 28 T cell receptor beta chains were all read from a single sample in a study of cytomegalovirus exposure and HLA in healthy donors. Assay: immunoSEQ multiplex PCR; the TCRdb copy retains only in-frame clones and omits some. This sample has 150,000 to 200,000 clones, with 86% found just once. Input material: PBMCs. The source is a woman younger than 45 in good health and CMV-seronegative.

Written as DNA, the CDR3 is TGTGCCAGCAGCCTAGGTAGGACAGGAGTCTACGAGCAGTACTTC. This translates into CASSLGRTGVYEQYF. V and J are TRBV4-2 and TRBJ2-7; 7 bases are shared with TRBD1. Germline V gene data show CDR1 as LGHNA and CDR2 as YNFKEQ. V gave up 4 bases and J gave up 3 bases; unmatched junction bases: 9. CDR3 length equals 15 residues.

The chain carries TRBV18 and TRBJ2-3, with D unclear. Trimming left V 6 bases short and J 2 bases short, with 15 bases between. The CDR3 sequence is 15 residues long. The germline gives CDR1 KGHSH, CDR2 LQKENI. CDR3 DNA: TGTGCCAGCTCGCCCGTTTATCGACCCACAGATACGCAGTATTTT. Amino acids: CASSPVYRPTDTQYF.

This sequence joins TRBV7-2 and TRBJ1-6; a weak D match, TRBD1 (5 bases). The CDR3 consists of 15 residues. Trimming shortened V by 3 bases and J by 10 bases, and 16 bases separated the two germline ends. Germline CDR1 SGHTA, CDR2 FQGNSA. For the CDR3, the DNA is TGTGCCAGCAGCTTCCAGACACGCAGGGAATCACCCCTCCACTTT. It translates to CASSFQTRRESPLHF.

The V gene is TRBV10-3, the J gene TRBJ2-3; 10 nucleotides match TRBD2. Unmatched junction bases numbered 5, after V lost 3 bases and J lost 2 bases. The germline gives CDR1 ENHRY, CDR2 SYGVKD. The CDR3 length is 16 residues. CDR3 nucleotide sequence: TGTGCCATCAGTGAAGTAGCGGGAGGAAACACAGATACGCAGTATTTT. Translation gives CAISEVAGGNTDTQYF.

The chain uses TRBV28 and TRBJ1-5; 9 bases line up with TRBD1. Trimming took 5 bases from V and 0 from J; bases not matched to a gene: 5. The CDR3 loop spans 16 amino acids. Germline V gene lookup returns CDR1 MDHEN and CDR2 SYDVKM. The CDR3 nucleotides are TGTGCCAGCAGTCCGGACAGGGGTTATAGCAATCAGCCCCAGCATTTT. This encodes CASSPDRGYSNQPQHF.

This chain joins TRBV6-5 and TRBJ1-5; no definite D call. The CDR3 runs to 13 residues. The germline V gene encodes CDR1 MNHEY and CDR2 SVGAGI. Trimming removed 4 bases from V and 6 bases from J, with 10 bases in between. The CDR3 coding sequence is TGTGCCAGCAGTTGGGGAGGAGGTCAGCCCCAGCATTTT. Its protein is CASSWGGGQPQHF.

With regard to this clone: The junction departs from the called germline gene at one end, perhaps through a read error. The chain links TRBV18 to TRBJ1-5; TRBD1 matches at 9 bases. Germline V gene lookup returns CDR1 KGHSH and CDR2 LQKENI. CDR3 size: 15 residues. The CDR3: CASSPPGTGNQPQHF. CDR3 nucleotide sequence: TGTGCCAGCTCTCCACCCGGGACAGGGAATCAGCCCCAGCATTTT.

This clone was detected once. This chain's CDR3 is CASSSPREGTSGRKYF. DNA for the CDR3: TGTGCCAGCAGTTCCCCCCGTGAGGGAACGTCGGGGAGGAAGTACTTC. The gene calls are TRBV27 and TRBJ2-7, with a weak D call TRBD2 (6 bases). V lost 4 bases to trimming and J lost 11 bases, with 27 bases between them. CDR1 MNHEY and CDR2 SMNVEV come from the germline V gene (reference sequence). The CDR3 totals 16 residues.

This chain connects TRBV28 to TRBJ2-7, with 9 bases lining up with TRBD2. The germline V gene has CDR1 MDHEN and CDR2 SYDVKM. The CDR3 loop spans 15 amino acids. Trimming removed 4 bases from V and 5 bases from J; junction bases left unmatched: 9. CDR3 sequence reads: CASSSTGTSNNEQYF. For the CDR3, the DNA is TGTGCCAGCAGTTCCACCGGGACTAGCAACAACGAGCAGTACTTC.

V and J are TRBV18 and TRBJ1-5; 11 positions agree with TRBD1. The CDR3 is 19 amino acids. V gave up 1 base and J gave up 1 base; unmatched junction bases: 9. In germline, CDR1 is KGHSH, CDR2 LQKENI. This CDR3 reads CASSPRRTGGAGSNQPQHF. The CDR3 DNA is TGTGCCAGCTCACCACGTAGGACAGGGGGCGCGGGGAGCAATCAGCCCCAGCATTTT. Full variable domain (outside the CDR3, taken from reference TRBV18 and TRBJ1-5): NAGVMQNPRHLVRRRGQEARLRCSPMKGHSHVYWYRQLPEEGLKFMVYLQKENIIDESGMPKERFSAEFPKEGPSILRIQQVVRGDSAAYFCASSPRRTGGAGSNQPQHFGDGTRLSIL.

The gene calls are TRBV7-9 and TRBJ2-7; 14 bases are a match to TRBD2. The J segment lost 8 bases and the V segment lost 4 bases, leaving 13 bases of the junction unmatched. The CDR3 has 17 residues. The germline V gene encodes CDR1 SEHNR and CDR2 FQNEAQ (reference sequence). This chain's CDR3 is CASSWGGLAGVGVKQYF. CDR3 nucleotides: TGTGCCAGCAGCTGGGGGGGACTAGCGGGAGTGGGTGTCAAGCAGTACTTC.

The chain carries TRBV7-2 and TRBJ1-3; tentatively, D is TRBD1 (6 bases). The germline V gene encodes CDR1 SGHTA and CDR2 FQGNSA. V was trimmed by 2 bases and J by 0 bases, leaving 11 bases between them. This CDR3 is 16 amino acids long. The CDR3 is CASSLRGGRSGNTIYF. CDR3 nucleotides: TGTGCCAGCAGCTTACGAGGGGGTCGCTCTGGAAACACCATATATTTT.

The CDR3 bases are TGTGCCAGCTCATCAGGGGGGAAAAATGGCTACACCTTC. The encoded protein is CASSSGGKNGYTF. The rearrangement uses TRBV18 and TRBJ1-2; 7 positions agree with TRBD1. V was pared by 5 bases and J by 6 bases, with 6 bases of the junction left unmatched. CDR3 size: 13 residues. Germline CDR1 reads KGHSH; CDR2 reads LQKENI.

This clone showed up many times. V usage is TRBV4-3 and J usage is TRBJ1-4; possible D gene TRBD1, 6 bases. Germline CDR1 LGHNA, CDR2 YSLEER. V was clipped by 6 bases and J by 7 bases, with 12 bases between them. The CDR3 consists of 13 residues. The CDR3, as DNA: TGCGCCAGCAGTGGGGGGCAGGGTGAAAAACTGTTTTTT. Translated, it gives CASSGGQGEKLFF.

The V call is TRBV28, the J call TRBJ2-3; 13 nucleotides line up with TRBD2. Germline loops: CDR1 MDHEN, CDR2 SYDVKM. V shed 5 bases and J 6 bases; nucleotides not matched to a gene: 2. The length of the CDR3 is 14 residues. CDR3 in DNA: TGTGCCAGCAGTCGGACTAGCGGGAGTGATACGCAGTATTTT. It specifies CASSRTSGSDTQYF.

A single count supports this clone. The gene calls are TRBV5-1 and TRBJ2-7; D perhaps matches TRBD1 (5 bases). Germline V gene data show CDR1 as SGHRS and CDR2 as YFSETQ. The CDR3 consists of 14 residues. Trimming pared 0 bases from V and 2 bases from J, leaving 9 bases between. The CDR3 DNA follows: TGCGCCAGCAGCTTGGCAGGGTTCCCCTACGAGCAGTACTTC. Protein product: CASSLAGFPYEQYF.

Comments on this clone: A read error may account for a junction end that differs from germline. This chain uses TRBV4-3 with TRBJ2-5, with 9 nucleotides matching TRBD2. The CDR3 runs to 13 residues. Germline CDR1 LGHNA, CDR2 YSLEER. In DNA, the CDR3 is TGCGCCAGCAGTCTAGCGGGGCAAGGGACCCAGTACTTC. The encoded protein is CASSLAGQGTQYF.

The genes are TRBV29-1 and TRBJ2-1; the match to TRBD2 covers 7 bases. There are 15 residues in the CDR3. Unmatched junction bases numbered 5, after V lost 1 base and J lost 2 bases. Germline CDR1 reads SQVTM; CDR2 reads ANQGSEA. The CDR3 sequence: CSVEGLAATYNEQFF. The CDR3 DNA reads TGCAGCGTTGAAGGACTAGCTGCCACCTACAATGAGCAGTTCTTC.

V and J are TRBV5-6 and TRBJ2-7, with no clear D. Germline V CDR1 and CDR2: SGHDT, YYEEEE. Deletions cut 0 bases from V and 4 bases from J, with 5 bases between. There are 12 residues in the CDR3. The CDR3, as DNA: TGTGCCAGCAGCTTGGGTGATTACGAGCAGTACTTC. This gives the protein CASSLGDYEQYF.

The chain couples TRBV15 to TRBJ1-5; D remains unclear. The CDR3 length is 12 residues. The ends were cut back, 2 bases at V and 7 bases at J, with 6 bases in the middle. Germline V lookup: CDR1 LNHNV, CDR2 YYDKDF (reference sequence). The CDR3 region is CATSRRFQPQHF. CDR3 nucleotide sequence: TGTGCCACCAGCAGAAGATTCCAGCCCCAGCATTTT.

The V call is TRBV9, the J call TRBJ2-1, with D perhaps assigned TRBD1 or TRBD2 (5 bases each). Trimming stripped 4 bases from V and 8 bases from J, with 19 bases between. This CDR3 is 15 amino acids long. Germline CDR1 and CDR2: SGDLS and YYNGEE. The CDR3 loop is CASSPRPGPVHEQFF. Here the CDR3 DNA reads TGTGCCAGCAGCCCAAGACCGGGACCCGTACATGAGCAGTTCTTC.

This rearrangement joins TRBV11-1 to TRBJ2-5, with D possibly matching TRBD1 (5 bases). This CDR3 is built from 13 residues. Trimming pared 2 bases from V and 7 bases from J, leaving 11 bases between. CDR1 is SGHAT, CDR2 FQDESV, per germline (reference sequence). CDR3 region: CASSLHARGTQYF. The CDR3 nucleotides read TGTGCCAGCAGCTTACATGCAAGGGGGACCCAGTACTTC.

This clone has more than one count but fewer than ten. The chain uses TRBV11-2 and TRBJ1-1; D perhaps matches TRBD1 (5 bases). There are 16 residues in the CDR3. The germline CDR1 and CDR2 sequences are SGHAT and FQNNGV. The V end lost 5 bases, the J end lost 4 bases, and 20 bases lay between the germline ends. CDR3 sequence (DNA): TGTGCCAGCAGCCTCTTCGGGGGGAACAAGGGCACTGAAGCTTTCTTT. Its translation is CASSLFGGNKGTEAFF.

The chain links TRBV5-4 to TRBJ2-7; no clear D gene. The V gene lost 4 bases and the J gene lost 2 bases, with 13 bases spanning the gap. Germline V lookup: CDR1 SGHNT, CDR2 YYREEE (reference sequence). There are 14 residues in the CDR3. The CDR3 region has the DNA TGTGCCAGCAGCCCGTCGGTAGCCACCTACGAGCAGTACTTC. It specifies CASSPSVATYEQYF.

The rearrangement uses TRBV25-1 and TRBJ1-2, with 8 bases matching TRBD1. V dropped 4 bases and J dropped 4; count of bases not matched to a gene: 5. Germline V CDR1 and CDR2: MGHDK, SYGVNS. The CDR3 is 14 amino acids. The CDR3 region is CASSARTGTYGYTF. In DNA form, the CDR3 reads TGTGCCAGCAGTGCCCGGACAGGGACCTATGGCTACACCTTC.

The chain joins TRBV28 to TRBJ2-2; D is perhaps TRBD2 (5 bases). Germline V CDR1 and CDR2: MDHEN, SYDVKM. V was shortened by 4 bases and J by 2 bases, with 17 bases between the two germline ends. The CDR3 totals 17 residues. CDR3 in amino acids: CASSSLAGGANTGELFF. The CDR3 nucleotides read TGTGCCAGCAGTTCCCTGGCGGGCGGAGCTAACACCGGGGAGCTGTTTTTT. The whole variable domain, filled in from reference TRBV28 and TRBJ2-2, reads DVKVTQSSRYLVKRTGEKVFLECVQDMDHENMFWYRQDPGLGLRLIYFSYDVKMKEKGDIPEGYSVSREKKERFSLILESASTNQTSMYLCASSSLAGGANTGELFFGEGSRLTVL.

This chain uses TRBV6-5 with TRBJ1-2; the D gene is possibly TRBD1 (6 bases). There are 15 residues in the CDR3. Trimming removed 2 bases at V and 9 bases at J, with 19 bases between. Germline CDR1 is MNHEY and CDR2 is SVGAGI. The CDR3 here is CASSYAETGSASYTF. The CDR3 nucleotides read TGTGCCAGCAGTTACGCCGAAACAGGGTCGGCAAGCTACACCTTC.

The chain couples TRBV28 to TRBJ2-3; possibly TRBD1 or TRBD2 for D (7 bases each). V was clipped by 0 bases and J by 1 base, with 11 bases between them. Germline V gene data show CDR1 as MDHEN and CDR2 as SYDVKM. This CDR3 has 16 amino acids. CDR3 DNA sequence: TGTGCCAGCAGTTTATGGGCAGGGGGGGGCACAGATACGCAGTATTTT. Its protein is CASSLWAGGGTDTQYF.